Detailed here is one TCR beta chain. The antigen remains unidentified. The CDR3 end shows no conserved phenylalanine or tryptophan, and so a read error is likely. These data belong to a study of tumor-infiltrating lymphocytes in primary liver carcinoma. Study-level information: There were tumors of stage T1-T3 N0M0, each 4.2 to 10 cm across.

Making TCR beta cDNA involved around 500 ng total RNA and a constant-region primer. Libraries covering TCR beta were generated through three nested multiplex PCR rounds (using a slightly modified ARM-PCR). PCR rounds one and two used TRBV1-TRBV30 forward primers with a C-beta reverse primer for 10 cycles each. TCRdb re-called the multiplex PCR reads with MiXCR, one entry per CDR3 protein. This sample carries roughly 91,000 distinct CDR3 sequences, approximately 68% of them seen once, and the ten largest clones take 9.5%. There are 13 residues in the CDR3. Trimming stripped 0 bases from V and 10 bases from J, with 11 bases between. Germline CDR1 and CDR2: SGHNT and YENEEA. The study's findings and limits: Tumor region pairs shared more overlap than did tumor-adjacent and tumor-blood pairs. Only about 7.5-25% of top clones spanned all five tumor regions.

Starting material for RNA and DNA co-extraction consisted of about 17-32 mg of unsorted bulk tissue. Donors underwent surgery for histopathologically diagnosed primary liver carcinoma. This rearrangement joins TRBV11-3 to TRBJ2-3; D gene ambiguous. This sequence originates from a woman aged 55-69 years with primary liver carcinoma and hepatitis B virus infection. Sequenced input: liver tumor tissue from sampling region 5. As to subset: tumor region T5, tumor centre. The CDR3, as DNA: TGTGCCAGCAGCTTAGAGGGGTGGGATGCGCAGTATTTA. Encoded protein: CASSLEGWDAQYL.